This T cell receptor beta chain was captured by sequencing in a study of T-cell memory formation after mild COVID-19. Looking at the study overall: Across donors, TCR clusters were largely donor specific.

cDNA libraries for TCR alpha and TCR beta, carrying sample barcodes and UMIs, came from 5'RACE with constant-segment primers. Each CDR3 protein is one row after TCRdb ran MiXCR on the 5' RACE reads. Of approximately 350,000 distinct CDR3 sequences listed, 13% are singletons. Note on this clonotype: The antigen is unknown.

Findings and caveats of the study: Clones that shrank (day 15 to 85) were balanced CD4/CD8, whereas later expanders leaned CD4+.

Sequencing input: PBMCs or a T cell subset sorted from them (not recorded which). The clonotype comes from a man aged 18 to 35 who had mild COVID-19 (a few samples of this study predate the infection). Cell type and time point are not known.

The DNA of the CDR3 is TGTGCCAGCAGCGTAAGCACCGGACTAGCGATTCCCGGTGGCACAGATACGCAGTATTTT. It is translated as CASSVSTGLAIPGGTDTQYF. The gene calls are TRBV9 and TRBJ2-3; 9 positions match TRBD2. The CDR3 has 20 amino acids. Germline V gene data show CDR1 as SGDLS and CDR2 as YYNGEE. V trimming: 1 base; J trimming: 1 base; junction bases outside the gene matches: 16.